This note documents a single T cell receptor beta chain sequence. Its antigen specificity is not known. No clone much larger than this one lies a single base away; base qualities are absent. The trial excluded patients who had a history of autoimmune disease or who were on systemic immunosuppression. In every dose cohort, peripheral blood was drawn for TCR sequencing at baseline, cycle 4 day 1, and cycle 7 day 1. Samples came from an open-label, multicenter, first-in-human phase I dose-escalation trial of ivuxolimab. The trial enrolled adults with locally advanced or metastatic head and neck squamous cell, hepatocellular, melanoma or renal cell carcinoma. Before TCR sequencing, CD4+ T cells and CD8+ T cells from peripheral blood were sorted into separate populations. From cysteine to phenylalanine, the CDR3 is 15 amino acids long. Only CDR3 DNA is held: 45 bases, read in frame from base 1. CDR1 and CDR2, per the germline V gene, are MGHRA and YSYEKL. V drops 1 base and J drops 2 bases, leaving 10 bases in between.

Genomic DNA was extracted from sorted cells for sequencing of the TCRbeta CDR3 region. The immunoSEQ Assay was used for sequencing of TCRbeta CDR3 regions. TCRdb obtained this table from immuneACCESS and retained in-frame rearrangements with V and J assigned. These tables miss some clones; where compared with another copy, unresolved V genes account for less than half of the shortfall, and the remainder is unexplained. The sample records over 50,000 clones, about 92% of which are singletons. Roughly 13% of the sample rests with the top ten. These data come from a study of OX40 agonist ivuxolimab in advanced cancers. For the wider study: Ivuxolimab, which targeted the costimulatory receptor OX40 (CD134), was an agonistic, fully human IgG2 monoclonal antibody. Partial responses occurred in three dose-escalation patients: two with cutaneous melanoma and one with hepatocellular carcinoma. The monotherapy dose-escalation portion (N of about 50 patients) of the phase I ivuxolimab trial is reported in the paper. Intravenous ivuxolimab was administered to patients every 2 weeks at six dose levels: 0.01, 0.1, 0.3, 1.5, 3 and 10 mg/kg. Patients were allowed to have had prior anti-PD-1, anti-PD-L1 or anti-CTLA-4 therapy, and approximately 43% of the dose-escalation patients had previously received checkpoint inhibitors. The purpose of peripheral TCRbeta sequencing was to test whether ivuxolimab changed TCR sequence diversity and led to clonal T-cell expansion. A male proportion of almost 85% and a mean age of approximately 60 years, ranging from 23 to 79, were recorded for the dose-escalation cohort. Among the roughly 50 dose-escalation patients, around 20 had hepatocellular carcinoma, 15 melanoma, 9 renal cell carcinoma and 9 head and neck cancer.

General study outcomes and caveats: Low levels of normalized T-cell clonal expansion were also seen in some patients who did not respond. At doses of 0.1 to 3.0 mg/kg, clonal expansion of both CD4+ and CD8+ T cells in blood was seen between baseline and week 6. After ivuxolimab, more expanded clones were found on average in CD8+ T cells than in CD4+ T cells. The antigen specificity of the peripheral T cells that underwent clonal expansion was not determined. In the 0.1-3.0 mg/kg groups, partial responders had among the lowest normalized peripheral clonal expansion, particularly in CD8+ T cells.

The sample consisted of CD4+ or CD8+ T cells sorted from blood, taken in a trial of the OX40 agonist ivuxolimab. The clonotype comes from an adult with an advanced solid tumor such as melanoma, head and neck, liver or kidney cancer. The sequence is built from TRBV4-1 and TRBJ2-3, with an unclear D gene assignment. The DNA reads as follows: TGCGCCAGCAGCCAAGGGACCGCCTACACAGATACGCAGTATTTT. Translated, it reads CASSQGTAYTDTQYF.